This T cell receptor beta chain was identified in a study of T cells in Graves' hyperthyroidism and ophthalmopathy. At the level of the study: Peripheral blood was obtained at initial diagnosis, preceding any treatment.

Uncontrolled infection, other autoimmune disease, pregnancy or lactation barred patients from enrollment. From roughly 10 ml of fresh peripheral blood, PBMCs were isolated. The TCR beta CDR3 regions underwent amplification using RNA transcripts as the source. HTBI primers were used for first-round RT-PCR of the TCR CDR3. TCRdb independently ran MiXCR on the multiplex PCR reads; one entry per CDR3 protein. The data show just under 750,000 distinct CDR3 sequences, 30% to 40% seen once. CDR3 length: 16 residues. Germline-derived CDR1 and CDR2 are SGHRS and YFSETQ. Trimming removed 7 bases from V and 0 bases from J, with 20 bases in between.

Sample: blood. The rearrangement uses TRBV5-1 and TRBJ2-7; D is possibly TRBD2 (5 bases). The origin of this receptor is a middle-aged woman with Graves' hyperthyroidism. This CDR3 reads CASREKPPGFSYEQYF. The CDR3 nucleotides read TGCGCCAGCCGAGAAAAGCCACCGGGGTTCTCCTACGAGCAGTACTTC.